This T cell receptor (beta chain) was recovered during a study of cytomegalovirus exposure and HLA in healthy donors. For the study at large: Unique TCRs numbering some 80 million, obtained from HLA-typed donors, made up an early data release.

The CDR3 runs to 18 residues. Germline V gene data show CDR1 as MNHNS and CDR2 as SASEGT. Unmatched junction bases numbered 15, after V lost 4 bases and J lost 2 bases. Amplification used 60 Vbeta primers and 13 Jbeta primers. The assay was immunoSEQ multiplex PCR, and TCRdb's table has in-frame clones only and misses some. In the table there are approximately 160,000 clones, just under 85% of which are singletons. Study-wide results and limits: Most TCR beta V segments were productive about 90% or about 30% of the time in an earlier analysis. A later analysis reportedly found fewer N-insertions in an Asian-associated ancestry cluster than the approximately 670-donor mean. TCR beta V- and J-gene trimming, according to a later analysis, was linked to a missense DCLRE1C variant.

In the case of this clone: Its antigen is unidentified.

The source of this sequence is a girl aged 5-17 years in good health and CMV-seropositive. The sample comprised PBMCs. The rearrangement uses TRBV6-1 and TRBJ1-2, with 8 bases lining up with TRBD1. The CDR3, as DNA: TGTGCCAGCAGTGCGAATCCTATTGGGACAGGCCGCAACTATGGCTACACCTTC. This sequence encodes CASSANPIGTGRNYGYTF.